This is a list of T cell receptor beta chains from one sample in a study of identifying expanded T cells in peripheral blood. Profiled with immunoSEQ multiplex PCR; TCRdb holds only in-frame clones, not every one. This sample has around 63,000 clones, with 87% found just once. Input material: blood. The receptors come from a person aged 18-69 years in good health. CDR3s leave out the opening cysteine and the closing phenylalanine or tryptophan. Rows give clone size only sometimes, using once, few, many, or a class for an expanded clone.

TRBJ2-7 . TRBV11-3 ASSQGIYSYEQY
TRBJ2-2 . TRBV7-9 ASSARQPPDGGGELF
TRBJ2-3 . TRBV5-1 ASSPPGGTDTQY
TRBJ1-6 . TRBV7-3 ASSLTGDNSPLH
TRBJ2-2 . TRBV6-4 ASSDSGDTGELF
TRBJ2-5 . TRBV2 ASSVKYTETQY
TRBJ2-3 . TRBV7-9 ASSSLAGGLTDTQY
TRBJ1-3 . TRBV19 ASRSPGSGNTIY
TRBJ1-6 . TRBV19 ASSIGLIGTSPLH
TRBJ2-4 . TRBV15 ATSSGGLAKNIQY
TRBJ1-1 once TRBV19 ASSLNGGTEAF
TRBJ1-2 . TRBV25-1 ASSAPDRGLGGYT
TRBJ2-1 . TRBV7-2 ASSEGRLTYNEQF
TRBJ1-4 . TRBV6-6 ASSSGPEKLF
TRBJ2-7 . TRBV4-3 ASSQELGTGSYEQY
TRBJ2-1 . TRBV30 AYTRSGRGNEQF